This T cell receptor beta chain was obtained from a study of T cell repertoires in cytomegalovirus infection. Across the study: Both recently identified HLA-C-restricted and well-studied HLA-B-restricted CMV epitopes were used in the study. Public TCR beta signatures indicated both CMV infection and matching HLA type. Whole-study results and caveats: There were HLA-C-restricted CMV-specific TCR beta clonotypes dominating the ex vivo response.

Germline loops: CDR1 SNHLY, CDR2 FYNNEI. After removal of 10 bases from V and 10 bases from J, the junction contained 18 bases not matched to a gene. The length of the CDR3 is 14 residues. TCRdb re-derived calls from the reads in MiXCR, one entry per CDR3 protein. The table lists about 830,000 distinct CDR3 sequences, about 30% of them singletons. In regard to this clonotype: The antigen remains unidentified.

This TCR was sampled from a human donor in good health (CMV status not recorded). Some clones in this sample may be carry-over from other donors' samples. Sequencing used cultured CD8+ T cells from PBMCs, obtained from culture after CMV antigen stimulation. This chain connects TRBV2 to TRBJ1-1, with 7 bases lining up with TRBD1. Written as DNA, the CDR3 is TGTGCCATCACAAACAATAGGGGGCGAGGAGGAGCTTTCTTT. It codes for CAITNNRGRGGAFF.